These T cell receptor beta chains were read from a single sample in a study of T cell repertoires in cytomegalovirus infection. Their recognized antigens are unknown. TCRdb ran MiXCR on the reads and lists one entry per CDR3 protein. This sample has hundreds of thousands of distinct CDR3 sequences, with 40% to 50% found just once. Sample: cultured PBMCs, taken from culture after CMV antigen stimulation. Every receptor here comes from a human donor in good health (CMV status not recorded). Some clones in this sample may be carry-over from other donors' samples. Each CDR3 is given with its conserved first and last residue. A D gene is named only where the DNA matches it firmly. Rows may omit the clone size; those that give it use once, few, many or a size class.

d_call cdr3_length j_call clone_size v_call cdr3_aa cdr3_nt
. 15 TRBJ2-5 . TRBV7-6 CASSLVLRQKETQYF TGTGCCAGCAGCTTAGTGTTGAGACAGAAAGAGACCCAGTACTTC
TRBD1 16 TRBJ2-5 . TRBV7-2 CASSPRGRRGQETQYF TGTGCCAGCAGCCCCAGGGGGCGCCGGGGCCAAGAGACCCAGTACTTC
. 17 TRBJ2-6 . TRBV7-2 CASSQPRGGFGANVLTF TGTGCCAGCAGCCAGCCCCGAGGAGGTTTTGGGGCCAACGTCCTGACTTTC
TRBD1 15 TRBJ1-4 . TRBV27 CASKVTGQDLEKLFF TGTGCCAGCAAGGTGACGGGACAGGACCTAGAAAAACTGTTTTTT
TRBD2 17 TRBJ2-7 few TRBV4-3 CASSQVGLAASSYEQYF TGCGCCAGCAGCCAAGTAGGACTAGCGGCCAGCTCCTACGAGCAGTACTTC
TRBD1 17 TRBJ2-1 . TRBV20-1 CSARDGGTGGSYNEQFF TGCAGTGCTAGAGATGGAGGGACAGGGGGCTCCTACAATGAGCAGTTCTTC
. 16 TRBJ2-6 few TRBV11-2 CASSARGFLGANVLTF TGTGCCAGCAGCGCCAGGGGCTTCCTGGGGGCCAACGTCCTGACTTTC
. 14 TRBJ2-7 few TRBV18 CASSPLMDSYEQYF TGTGCCAGCTCACCGTTAATGGACTCCTACGAGCAGTACTTC
TRBD1 17 TRBJ2-6 . TRBV7-2 CASSLEGQLYGANVLTF TGTGCCAGCAGCTTAGAGGGACAGTTATATGGGGCCAACGTCCTGACTTTC
. 19 TRBJ1-1 few TRBV7-2 CASSFVGDIGRQMNTEAFF TGTGCCAGCAGCTTTGTGGGGGATATCGGCCGGCAAATGAACACTGAAGCTTTCTTT
TRBD1 18 TRBJ1-2 . TRBV7-8 CASSLGALAGTASYGYTF TGTGCCAGCAGCTTAGGGGCTCTCGCCGGGACAGCGAGCTATGGCTACACCTTC
. 11 TRBJ1-2 . TRBV24-1 CATSDPHGYTF TGTGCCACCAGTGATCCCCATGGCTACACCTTC
TRBD2 20 TRBJ2-7 . TRBV6-2/TRBV6-3 CASSYRPRGEVRLTSYEQYF TGTGCCAGCAGTTATCGACCGCGGGGGGAGGTCCGACTAACCTCTTACGAGCAGTACTTC
. 14 TRBJ1-4 few TRBV7-9 CASSLVQGGEKLFF TGTGCCAGCAGCTTAGTGCAGGGCGGTGAAAAACTGTTTTTT
. 15 TRBJ2-7 . TRBV15 CATSSPTGGSYEQYF TGTGCCACCAGCAGCCCGACCGGCGGGTCCTACGAGCAGTACTTC
. 14 TRBJ2-5 . TRBV7-2 CASSWDPGGETQYF TGTGCCAGCAGCTGGGACCCCGGGGGAGAGACCCAGTACTTC
. 13 TRBJ1-1 many TRBV7-2 CASSLWQGLEAFF TGTGCCAGCAGCTTATGGCAGGGCCTGGAAGCTTTCTTT
TRBD1 16 TRBJ2-5 few TRBV29-1 CSVVGRRTGVRETQYF TGCAGCGTTGTGGGTCGGCGGACAGGGGTTAGAGAGACCCAGTACTTC
. 13 TRBJ2-7 few TRBV6-1 CASSDRGYYEQYF TGTGCCAGCAGTGACCGGGGCTACTACGAGCAGTACTTC
. 13 TRBJ2-5 . TRBV12-3/TRBV12-4 CASSFGPPETQYF TGTGCCAGCAGTTTCGGGCCCCCGGAGACCCAGTACTTC
. 14 TRBJ2-7 many TRBV7-2 CASSLVRSGYEQYF TGTGCCAGCAGCTTAGTCCGAAGCGGCTACGAGCAGTACTTC
. 13 TRBJ1-2 . TRBV6-5 CASSYGGDLGYTF TGTGCCAGCAGTTACGGGGGCGACCTGGGCTACACCTTC
. 15 TRBJ1-2 . TRBV7-6 CASSLMIGDNYGYTF TGTGCCAGCAGCTTAATGATCGGGGACAACTATGGCTACACCTTC
TRBD1 15 TRBJ1-5 . TRBV6-5 CASRGGDRGKQPQHF TGTGCCAGCAGAGGGGGGGACAGGGGGAAACAGCCCCAGCATTTT
. 14 TRBJ1-5 . TRBV7-2 CASSFSRGNQPQHF TGTGCCAGCAGCTTCTCAAGGGGCAATCAGCCCCAGCATTTT
. 15 TRBJ2-2 few TRBV18 CASSPATEGTGELFF TGTGCCAGCTCACCAGCTACGGAGGGCACCGGGGAGCTGTTTTTT
. 14 TRBJ2-7 . TRBV6-1 CASRKRRGGYEQYF TGTGCCAGCAGGAAAAGGAGGGGGGGTTACGAGCAGTACTTC
. 13 TRBJ2-3 . TRBV6-1 CASSGRGLVTQYF TGTGCCAGCAGTGGGAGGGGGTTAGTTACGCAGTATTTT
TRBD1 17 TRBJ2-3 . TRBV10-3 CAISATDGQGSTDTQYF TGTGCCATCAGTGCAACCGACGGACAGGGGAGCACAGATACGCAGTATTTT
TRBD1 14 TRBJ1-2 many TRBV7-2 CASSLGQGLYGYTF TGTGCCAGCAGCTTAGGACAGGGCCTCTATGGCTACACCTTC
. 15 TRBJ1-5 . TRBV6-1 CASSEAGGPNQPQHF TGTGCCAGCAGTGAAGCCGGAGGGCCCAATCAGCCCCAGCATTTT
. 16 TRBJ1-1 . TRBV6-5 CASSYSVSPGGTEAFF TGTGCCAGCAGTTACTCCGTGAGTCCGGGAGGGACTGAAGCTTTCTTT
. 14 TRBJ2-6 few TRBV6-5 CASSYSRWANVLTF TGTGCCAGCAGTTACTCAAGATGGGCCAACGTCCTGACTTTC
. 15 TRBJ1-1 few TRBV7-8 CASSFSQRVNTEAFF TGTGCCAGCAGCTTCTCGCAGAGGGTGAACACTGAAGCTTTCTTT
. 17 TRBJ1-4 many TRBV7-2 CASSPVARSFGNEKLFF TGTGCCAGCAGCCCAGTAGCGCGGTCTTTCGGTAATGAAAAACTGTTTTTT
TRBD2 16 TRBJ2-1 few TRBV12-3/TRBV12-4 CASSPDPGLAGREQFF TGTGCCAGCAGTCCCGACCCGGGACTAGCGGGCCGCGAGCAGTTCTTC
. 14 TRBJ2-3 . TRBV6-2/TRBV6-3 CASSYVTFTDTQYF TGTGCCAGCAGTTACGTTACATTTACAGATACGCAGTATTTT
TRBD1 14 TRBJ1-3 few TRBV7-2 CASRIQGTGNTIYF TGTGCCAGCAGAATACAGGGGACTGGAAACACCATATATTTT
TRBD2 15 TRBJ2-5 many TRBV7-2 CASSLAGGRASTQYF TGTGCCAGCAGCTTAGCAGGCGGGAGGGCCTCGACCCAGTACTTC
. 14 TRBJ2-5 . TRBV19 CASRNRGFQETQYF TGTGCCAGTAGAAACCGGGGGTTCCAAGAGACCCAGTACTTC
. 13 TRBJ2-3 few TRBV12-3/TRBV12-4 CASSLLLTDTQYF TGTGCCAGCAGCCTACTACTCACAGATACGCAGTATTTT
. 15 TRBJ2-1 many TRBV7-2 CASSFHIEPYNEQFF TGTGCCAGCAGCTTCCACATCGAGCCCTACAATGAGCAGTTCTTC
TRBD1 15 TRBJ2-3 many TRBV7-2 CASSATPGTGDTQYF TGTGCCAGCAGCGCAACCCCCGGGACAGGGGATACGCAGTATTTT
. 14 TRBJ2-2 . TRBV7-8 CASSLLGPTGELFF TGTGCCAGCAGCTTACTAGGCCCCACCGGGGAGCTGTTTTTT
. 13 TRBJ2-5 . TRBV6-1 CASSPTSTETQYF TGTGCCAGCAGCCCCACTAGCACGGAGACCCAGTACTTC
TRBD2 15 TRBJ2-1 few TRBV11-2 CASSLRSGRGYEQFF TGTGCCAGCAGCTTAAGAAGCGGGAGGGGATATGAGCAGTTCTTC